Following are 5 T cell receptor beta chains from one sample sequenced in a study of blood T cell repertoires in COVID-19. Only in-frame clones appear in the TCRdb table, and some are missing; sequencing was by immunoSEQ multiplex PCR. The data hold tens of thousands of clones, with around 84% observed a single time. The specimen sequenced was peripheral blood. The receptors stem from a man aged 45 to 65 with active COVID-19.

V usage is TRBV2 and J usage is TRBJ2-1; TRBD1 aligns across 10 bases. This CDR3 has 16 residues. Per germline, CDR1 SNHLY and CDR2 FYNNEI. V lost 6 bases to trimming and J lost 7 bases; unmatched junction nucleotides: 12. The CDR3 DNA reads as TGTGCCAGCAGCCCGGGGACAGGGGCCAGGGGGAATGAGCAGTTCTTC. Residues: CASSPGTGARGNEQFF.

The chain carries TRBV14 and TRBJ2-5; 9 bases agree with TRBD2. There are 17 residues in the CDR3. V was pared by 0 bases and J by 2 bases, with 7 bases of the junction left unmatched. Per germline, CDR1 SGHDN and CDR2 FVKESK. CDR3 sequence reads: CASSQEIAGAPQETQYF. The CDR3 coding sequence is TGTGCCAGCAGCCAAGAAATAGCGGGAGCTCCACAAGAGACCCAGTACTTC.

CDR3 nucleotide sequence: TGTGCCAGCAGCGGTGGGCCTAGCGGTCAAGAGACCCAGTACTTC. This translates into CASSGGPSGQETQYF. This chain uses TRBV9 with TRBJ2-5; 7 bases are shared with TRBD2. The CDR3 runs 15 residues. From germline, CDR1 is SGDLS and CDR2 YYNGEE. Trimming at V came to 3 bases and at J to 2 bases, leaving 7 bases not matched to a gene.

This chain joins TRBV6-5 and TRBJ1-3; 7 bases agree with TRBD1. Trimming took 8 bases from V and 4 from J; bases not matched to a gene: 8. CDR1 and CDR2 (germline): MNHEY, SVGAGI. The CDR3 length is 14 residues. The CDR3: CASQDRAAGNTIYF. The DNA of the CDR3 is TGTGCCAGCCAAGACAGGGCGGCAGGAAACACCATATATTTT.

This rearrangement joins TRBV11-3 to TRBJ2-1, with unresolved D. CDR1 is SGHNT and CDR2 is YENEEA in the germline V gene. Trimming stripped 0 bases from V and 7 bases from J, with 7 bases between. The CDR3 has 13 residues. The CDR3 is CASSLDPRNEQFF. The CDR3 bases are TGTGCCAGCAGCTTAGATCCGCGGAATGAGCAGTTCTTC.